The rows below give T cell receptor beta chains drawn from one sample of a study of blood T cell repertoires in COVID-19. Measured with immunoSEQ multiplex PCR; TCRdb has only the in-frame clones, and not every one. The data hold roughly 200,000 clones, with roughly nine tenths observed a single time. Input material: PBMCs or T cells enriched from blood (not recorded which). Receptor source: a woman in her thirties or forties with acute COVID-19. Each CDR3 is given without its conserved first and last residue.

cdr3_aa	v_call	j_call
ASSFSPMNTEAF	TRBV27	TRBJ1-1
ASSFSGTGPSYEQY	TRBV5-6	TRBJ2-7
ASSLNRRLYGYT	TRBV28	TRBJ1-2
ASSLGTGTGGRNTIY	TRBV7-6	TRBJ1-3
ASSPWTGGANTGELF	TRBV14	TRBJ2-2
ASSSDAGDRYEQY	TRBV7-9	TRBJ2-7
ARRIRRGETYEQY	TRBV4-1	TRBJ2-7
ASSSVDQPQH	TRBV28	TRBJ1-5
ASSWLGTDTQY	TRBV5-1	TRBJ2-3
AISDAGGKETQY	TRBV10-3	TRBJ2-5
ASSLEIATDTQY	TRBV5-1	TRBJ2-3
ASSQETSGGVATQY	TRBV4-2	TRBJ2-5
ASKASGPYEQY	TRBV2	TRBJ2-7
ASSPRISGQY	TRBV28	TRBJ2-7
ASSFDRGGEAF	TRBV18	TRBJ1-1
ASRQTGTLNEKLF	TRBV4-1	TRBJ1-4
ASSSYSREQY	TRBV7-9	TRBJ2-7